This TCR beta chain originates from a study of Graves' ophthalmopathy and Graves' hyperthyroidism. RNA served as the template for amplifying TCR beta CDR3 regions. The workflow started with a first-round RT-PCR run with HTBI primers and then moved on to a second-round multiplex PCR. MiXCR was run by TCRdb on the multiplex PCR reads, yielding one entry per CDR3 protein. The sample includes around 170,000 distinct CDR3 sequences, over 35% of them seen just once. Study-wide findings and caveats: Blood repertoires reportedly contained most expanded thyroid clonotypes above 0.001 frequency.

This clonotype was seen just once. Its antigen is still unknown. In this cohort, patients with other autoimmune diseases, uncontrolled infections, pregnancy or lactation were excluded. The PBMCs originated from around 10 ml of fresh peripheral blood. The sample taken for sequencing was peripheral blood. This clonotype was obtained from a woman aged 40 to 50 with Graves' ophthalmopathy.

Here the CDR3 DNA reads TGTGCCTGGAGCCACACGTCAGTTAAACGAGCTTTCTTT. Translation gives CAWSHTSVKRAFF. This chain connects TRBV30 to TRBJ1-1; D gene unclear. This CDR3 region has 13 residues. CDR1 and CDR2 (germline): GTSNPN, SVGIG (reference sequence). The germline V and J ends were trimmed by 3 bases and 10 bases, with 18 bases remaining between them.